The next 27 T cell receptor beta chains were all read from a single sample in a study of regulatory T cells in long-lasting Graves disease. This sample's time point: newly diagnosed GD, antithyroid drugs for less than 3 months. From PBMCs, RNA was extracted and then used to make the TCR library. For TCR beta, libraries came from iRepertoire HTBI primers and Arm-PCR of CDR3 regions. TCRdb reprocessed the multiplex PCR reads via MiXCR and lists one record per CDR3 protein. The top ten clones hold 20% to 25% of a sample with about 440,000 distinct CDR3 sequences, over 15% of them seen once. The sample also formed part of further work on T cells in Graves' hyperthyroidism and ophthalmopathy.

Sequenced here: peripheral blood mononuclear cells (PBMCs), sampled at new diagnosis, from a patient treated with antithyroid drugs. The receptors here all came from a woman aged 18-29 years with Graves disease.

In this sample, this clonotype turned up many times. The V and J genes are TRBV20-1 and TRBJ2-1, with unresolved D. Germline assignment: CDR1 DFQATT and CDR2 SNEGSKA (reference sequence). V was clipped by 3 bases and J by 3 bases, with 12 bases between them. The CDR3 is 14 residues long. In DNA form, the CDR3 reads TGCAGTGCTAGCTCGCCTAGTAGCTACAATGAGCAGTTCTTC. Protein product: CSASSPSSYNEQFF.

This clonotype was seen at least ten times. The chain is built from TRBV27 and TRBJ2-1; 10 nucleotides match TRBD2. The CDR3 sequence is 15 residues long. V gave up 2 bases and J gave up 10 bases; unmatched junction bases: 8. Germline V gene sequence: CDR1 MNHEY, CDR2 SMNVEV (reference sequence). CDR3 sequence reads: CASSLIAGGHGEQFF. CDR3 coding DNA: TGTGCCAGCAGTTTAATAGCGGGAGGTCACGGAGAGCAGTTCTTC.

The chain is built from TRBV5-1 and TRBJ2-6, with 7 bases lining up with TRBD1. Unmatched junction bases numbered 11, after V lost 0 bases and J lost 2 bases. The CDR3 consists of 19 residues. CDR1 is SGHRS, CDR2 YFSETQ, per germline. This CDR3 is CASSLGRARGLAGANVLTF. The CDR3 DNA reads TGCGCCAGCAGCTTGGGGCGTGCGAGGGGGCTCGCTGGGGCCAACGTCCTGACTTTC.

There are a few counts of this clonotype. The chain combines TRBV15 with TRBJ2-2; a weak D match, TRBD2 (5 bases). V gave up 2 bases and J gave up 8 bases, with 18 bases separating them. Germline-derived CDR1 and CDR2 are LNHNV and YYDKDF (reference sequence). CDR3 length equals 16 residues. The CDR3 DNA follows: TGTGCCACCAGCAGAACCTTTGGACTGGATGAGGGGGAGCTGTTTTTT. This codes for CATSRTFGLDEGELFF. Drawing the rest from reference TRBV15 and TRBJ2-2, the complete variable domain is DAMVIQNPRYQVTQFGKPVTLSCSQTLNHNVMYWYQQKSSQAPKLLFHYYDKDFNNEADTPDNFQSRRPNTSFCFLDIRSPGLGDTAMYLCATSRTFGLDEGELFFGEGSRLTVL.

This clonotype was counted ten times or more. The V and J genes are TRBV20-1 and TRBJ2-1; D is possibly TRBD1 (7 bases). Deletions cut 6 bases from V and 4 bases from J, with 13 bases between. Germline values: CDR1 DFQATT, CDR2 SNEGSKA (reference sequence). The CDR3 totals 13 residues. CDR3 region: CSASQGGYNEQFF. For the CDR3, the DNA is TGCAGTGCCAGTCAGGGGGGATACAATGAGCAGTTCTTC.

This clonotype was seen many times. The V call is TRBV28, the J call TRBJ1-5; 9 bases map to TRBD1. The CDR3 sequence is 19 residues long. Losses at the gene ends were 4 bases for V and 0 bases for J; bases not matched to a gene: 13. The germline CDR1 and CDR2 sequences are MDHEN and SYDVKM. CDR3 sequence: CASSSLDRGIYYSNQPQHF. CDR3 DNA: TGTGCCAGCAGTTCATTGGACAGGGGAATTTATTATAGCAATCAGCCCCAGCATTTT.

This clonotype occurred many times. The chain couples TRBV30 to TRBJ2-5; 12 nucleotides align to TRBD2. The CDR3 extends over 15 amino acids. V trimming: 1 base; J trimming: 6 bases; junction bases outside the gene matches: 6. The germline V gene has CDR1 GTSNPN and CDR2 SVGIG (reference sequence). The CDR3 DNA is TGTGCCTGGAGTGGTCCGCTAGCGGGAGGGAAGACCCAGTACTTC. Protein sequence: CAWSGPLAGGKTQYF.

This clonotype was recorded a few times. With a much larger clone just one base away, this may be a read error. Because the CDR3 is missing its conserved closing phenylalanine or tryptophan, this is likely a read error. The chain combines TRBV13 with TRBJ1-1; no clear D gene. V lost 3 bases and J 1 base, leaving 9 bases between the germline ends. The CDR3 loop spans 14 amino acids. Germline V gene lookup returns CDR1 PRHDT and CDR2 FYEKMQ (reference sequence). DNA of the CDR3: TGTGCCAGCAGCTTGCGAAGTTGGAACACTGAAGCTTTCCTT. This gives the protein CASSLRSWNTEAFL.

This clonotype has a count of ten or more. The chain is built from TRBV24-1 and TRBJ1-2, with TRBD1 as a possible D gene (5 bases). This CDR3 spans 15 amino acids. Per the germline V gene, CDR1 is KGHDR and CDR2 is SFDVKD. The V end lost 2 bases, the J end lost 4 bases, and 13 bases lay between the germline ends. CDR3 sequence: CATSDSGTSSYGYTF. The CDR3 DNA reads as TGTGCCACCAGTGATTCCGGGACGTCGTCCTATGGCTACACCTTC.

The table lists this clonotype with a few counts. At one of its ends the junction is not consistent with the germline gene, which may arise from a read error. The chain has TRBV28 and TRBJ2-1; 8 bases map to TRBD2. The CDR3 is made up of 16 amino acids. The germline V gene encodes CDR1 MDHEN and CDR2 SYDVKM. The CDR3 nucleotides read TGTGCCAGCAGTTTATATAGCGGGAACATGGTCAATGGGCAGTTCTTC. Translated: CASSLYSGNMVNGQFF. Full variable domain (rest looked up from reference TRBV28 and TRBJ2-1): DVKVTQSSRYLVKRTGEKVFLECVQDMDHENMFWYRQDPGLGLRLIYFSYDVKMKEKGDIPEGYSVSREKKERFSLILESASTNQTSMYLCASSLYSGNMVNGQFFGPGTRLTVL.

The rearrangement joins TRBV7-2 to TRBJ2-7, with TRBD1 matching 7 bases. CDR1 and CDR2 (germline): SGHTA, FQGNSA. Losses at the gene ends were 5 bases for V and 3 bases for J; bases not matched to a gene: 7. CDR3 size: 14 residues. As DNA, the CDR3 is TGTGCCAGCAGCCAAGAGAACAGGGGCTACGAGCAGTACTTC. Translating gives CASSQENRGYEQYF.

This clonotype was detected only once. This chain uses TRBV29-1 with TRBJ2-2; the match to TRBD2 covers 11 bases. The CDR3 covers 14 residues. Germline CDR1 SQVTM, CDR2 ANQGSEA. V trimming: 7 bases; J trimming: 3 bases; junction bases outside the gene matches: 4. CDR3 DNA sequence: TGCAGCGCCTCACTAGCGGGAGACACCGGGGAGCTGTTTTTT. Translated: CSASLAGDTGELFF.

J is TRBJ2-7 and V is TRBV7-9, with D unclear. The V end lost 3 bases, the J end lost 5 bases, and 17 bases lay between the germline ends. The CDR3 is 15 residues long. Germline CDR1 is SEHNR and CDR2 is FQNEAQ (reference sequence). CDR3 sequence reads: CASSFLGSESDEQYF. In DNA form, the CDR3 reads TGTGCCAGCAGCTTCCTGGGGTCAGAGAGCGACGAGCAGTACTTC.

This clonotype came up a few times. The genes are TRBV10-3 and TRBJ1-2; D not resolved. The V end lost 4 bases, the J end lost 4 bases, and 10 bases lay between the germline ends. The length of the CDR3 is 13 residues. Germline CDR1 and CDR2: ENHRY and SYGVKD. CDR3 sequence (DNA): TGTGCCATCAGTGCGGAGCCCTCCTATGGCTACACCTTC. Its protein product is CAISAEPSYGYTF.

This clonotype was counted a few times. The genes are TRBV30 and TRBJ1-1, with D possibly TRBD1 on 5 matching bases. V was shortened by 4 bases and J by 1 base, with 13 bases between the two germline ends. Germline values: CDR1 GTSNPN, CDR2 SVGIG (reference sequence). The CDR3 contains 14 residues. The CDR3 coding sequence is TGTGCCTGGACCCGACTTGGGGGGAACACTGAAGCTTTCTTT. This codes for CAWTRLGGNTEAFF.

Concerning this clonotype: A far larger clone is off by one base, so a read error is likely. The chain combines TRBV29-1 with TRBJ2-7; D gene ambiguous. CDR3 length: 16 amino acids. Trimming stripped 1 base from V and 7 bases from J, with 23 bases between. In germline, CDR1 is SQVTM, CDR2 ANQGSEA. The CDR3 reads CSVEGGQASSYNEQYF. In nucleotides, the CDR3 is TGCAGCGTTGAAGGGGGTCAGGCCAGCTCCTACAATGAGCAGTACTTC.

This clonotype was counted between two and nine times. The CDR3, as DNA: TGTGCCAGCAGTAACGCAGGGGGCTCCGGGGGGGGTGGCTACACCTTC. Encoded protein: CASSNAGGSGGGGYTF. The gene calls are TRBV28 and TRBJ1-2; 8 positions agree with TRBD1. CDR3 length: 16 amino acids. V lost 5 bases, J lost 7 bases, and 15 bases stayed unmatched. Germline CDR1 and CDR2: MDHEN and SYDVKM.

V is TRBV12-3 or TRBV12-4 and J is TRBJ1-5; weak D call: TRBD1 (5 bases). CDR3 size: 14 residues. The germline V and J ends were trimmed by 6 bases and 4 bases, with 13 bases remaining between them. CDR3 residues: CASRLGHGNQPQHF. The CDR3 DNA follows: TGTGCCAGCAGACTAGGACACGGGAATCAGCCCCAGCATTTT.

In DNA form, the CDR3 reads TGTGCCAGCAGCCTCGGGACAGTGGTGAGCTACACCTTC. Translating it yields CASSLGTVVSYTF. V gene TRBV12-3 or TRBV12-4 combines with J gene TRBJ1-2; 7 bases line up with TRBD1. The ends lost 6 bases at V and 9 bases at J; junction bases unmatched: 10. The CDR3 totals 13 residues.

This clonotype was counted many times. The chain uses TRBV20-1 and TRBJ1-1; D is perhaps TRBD1 (5 bases). The CDR3 contains 13 residues. Trimming pared 6 bases from V and 8 bases from J, leaving 19 bases between. CDR1 DFQATT and CDR2 SNEGSKA come from the germline V gene (reference sequence). The chain's CDR3 is CSASSAGGYEAFF. In DNA form, the CDR3 reads TGCAGTGCCTCCTCGGCGGGGGGGTACGAAGCTTTCTTT.

This clonotype was counted a few times. This chain joins TRBV6-1 and TRBJ2-1, with 8 bases aligning to TRBD2. The CDR3 is 16 amino acids. Germline CDR1 and CDR2: MNHNS and SASEGT. J gave up 7 bases and V 5 bases, and 13 bases lay outside the gene matches. CDR3 sequence: CASSPSIGRASNEQFF. CDR3 nucleotides: TGTGCCAGCAGTCCCTCTATCGGGAGGGCGAGTAATGAGCAGTTCTTC.

The rearrangement joins TRBV7-6 to TRBJ2-2, with 11 bases matching TRBD2. The germline V gene encodes CDR1 SGHVS and CDR2 FNYEAQ. The CDR3 is 17 residues long. The V gene end was trimmed by 3 bases and the J gene end by 0 bases; junction bases not matched to a gene: 3. The CDR3 DNA follows: TGTGCCAGCAGCTTCGGACTAGCGGGCCCGAACACCGGGGAGCTGTTTTTT. Translation: CASSFGLAGPNTGELFF. Drawing the rest from reference TRBV7-6 and TRBJ2-2, the complete variable domain is GAGVSQSPRYKVTKRGQDVALRCDPISGHVSLYWYRQALGQGPEFLTYFNYEAQQDKSGLPNDRFSAERPEGSISTLTIQRTEQRDSAMYRCASSFGLAGPNTGELFFGEGSRLTVL.

In this sample, this clonotype turned up a few times. V gene TRBV27 combines with J gene TRBJ2-2; a possible D gene is TRBD2 (5 bases). CDR3 size: 16 residues. V lost 7 bases and J 6 bases, leaving 21 bases between the germline ends. CDR1 is MNHEY and CDR2 is SMNVEV in the germline V gene (reference sequence). The CDR3 DNA is TGTGCCAGCAAGTTTGAGGGTTTCGGAGGTGCCGGGGAGCTGTTTTTT. The encoded protein is CASKFEGFGGAGELFF.

With regard to this clonotype: A much larger clone is a single base away; this may be a read error. V is TRBV3-1 and J is TRBJ1-1; TRBD1 matches at 9 bases. Unmatched junction bases numbered 10, after V lost 5 bases and J lost 6 bases. Germline-derived CDR1 and CDR2 are LGHDT and YNNKEL (reference sequence). This CDR3 is 15 amino acids long. CDR3 region: CASSTRDRVVPEAFF. Here the CDR3 DNA reads TGTGCCAGCAGCACCAGGGACAGGGTGGTTCCTGAAGCTTTCTTT.

This clonotype has a handful of counts. The chain recombines TRBV5-6 with TRBJ2-7, with D perhaps given as TRBD1 or TRBD2 (5 bases each). V lost 4 bases and J lost 4, with 15 bases in between. Per the germline V gene, CDR1 is SGHDT and CDR2 is YYEEEE. The CDR3 has 14 amino acids. CDR3 bases: TGTGCCAGCAGCACCCTGGGGGTGGGGTACGAGCAGTACTTC. This codes for CASSTLGVGYEQYF.

This clonotype was seen at least ten times. The gene calls are TRBV15 and TRBJ2-1, with 10 bases identical to TRBD1. V trimming: 0 bases; J trimming: 9 bases; junction bases outside the gene matches: 11. The CDR3 is 17 residues long. Per the germline V gene, CDR1 is LNHNV and CDR2 is YYDKDF (reference sequence). The CDR3 DNA reads TGTGCCACCAGCAGAGATCTTCCCGACAGGGGGCTAAGTGAGCAGTTCTTC. Encoded protein: CATSRDLPDRGLSEQFF.

The chain is built from TRBV6-2 or TRBV6-3 and TRBJ1-6; D ambiguous. Looked up from germline, CDR1 is MNHEY and CDR2 is SVGEGT. Trimming removed 4 bases at V and 5 bases at J, with 21 bases between. The length of the CDR3 is 18 residues. The CDR3 reads CASSFPPPVRPHNSPLHF. DNA for the CDR3: TGTGCCAGCAGTTTCCCCCCGCCAGTTAGGCCCCATAATTCACCCCTCCACTTT.